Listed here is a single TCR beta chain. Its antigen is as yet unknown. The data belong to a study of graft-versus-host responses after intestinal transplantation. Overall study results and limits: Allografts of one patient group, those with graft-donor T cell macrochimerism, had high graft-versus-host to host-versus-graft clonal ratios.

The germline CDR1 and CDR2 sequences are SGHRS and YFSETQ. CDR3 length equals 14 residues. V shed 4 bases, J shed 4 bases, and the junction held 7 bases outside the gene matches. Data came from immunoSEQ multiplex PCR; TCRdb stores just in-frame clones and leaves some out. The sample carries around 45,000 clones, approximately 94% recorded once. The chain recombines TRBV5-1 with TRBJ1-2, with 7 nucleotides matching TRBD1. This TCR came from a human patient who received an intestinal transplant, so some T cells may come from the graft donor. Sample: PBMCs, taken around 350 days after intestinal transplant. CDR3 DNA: TGCGCCAGCAGCCATTTGGGGGACAGCTATGGCTACACCTTC. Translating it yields CASSHLGDSYGYTF.